These 22 T cell receptor beta chains were sequenced from one sample in a study of shared clonotypes between healthy human individuals. The assay was immunoSEQ multiplex PCR, and TCRdb's table has in-frame clones only and misses some. Here the sample spans some 1.1 million clones, approximately 80% being singletons. The sample taken for sequencing was memory CD4+ T cells from PBMCs. As to subset: CD45RA-negative fraction. Source of these receptors: a man between 18 and 35 years old in good health. Some clones in this sample may be carry-over from other donors' samples.

This chain links TRBV4-3 with TRBJ2-3, with TRBD2 identical over 12 bases. Trimming took 1 base from V and 4 from J; bases not matched to a gene: 18. CDR1 is LGHNA and CDR2 is YSLEER in the germline V gene. The CDR3 consists of 21 residues. This CDR3 reads CASSQGWVASGRAKESDTQYF. In DNA form, the CDR3 reads TGCGCCAGCAGCCAAGGATGGGTCGCTAGCGGGAGGGCCAAGGAGTCAGATACGCAGTATTTT.

This chain joins TRBV19 and TRBJ1-2; D gene unclear. The CDR3 runs 14 residues. Germline assignment: CDR1 LNHDA and CDR2 SQIVND (reference sequence). V dropped 5 bases and J dropped 4 bases, with 14 bases sitting between them. The chain's CDR3 is CASSPVPFRYGYTF. CDR3 coding DNA: TGTGCCAGTAGTCCCGTCCCGTTTCGCTATGGCTACACCTTC. Full variable domain (outside the CDR3, taken from reference TRBV19 and TRBJ1-2): DGGITQSPKYLFRKEGQNVTLSCEQNLNHDAMYWYRQDPGQGLRLIYYSQIVNDFQKGDIAEGYSVSREKKESFPLTVTSAQKNPTAFYLCASSPVPFRYGYTFGSGTRLTVV.

The chain joins TRBV7-8 to TRBJ2-7; 10 bases are shared with TRBD1. The CDR3 runs to 15 residues. Trimming removed 0 bases from V and 3 bases from J; junction bases left unmatched: 2. Per the germline V gene, CDR1 is SGHVS and CDR2 is FQNEAQ. The CDR3 bases are TGTGCCAGCAGCTTAGCTCGGACAGGGGGCTACGAGCAGTACTTC. It is translated as CASSLARTGGYEQYF.

CDR3 nucleotide sequence: TGTGCCAGCAGCTGGGGGACTAGCGGGACCGGGGAGCTGTTTTTT. Amino acid sequence: CASSWGTSGTGELFF. The chain couples TRBV5-4 to TRBJ2-2; TRBD2 matches 12 bases. The CDR3 extends over 15 amino acids. V trimming: 3 bases; J trimming: 5 bases; junction bases outside the gene matches: 2. From germline, CDR1 is SGHNT and CDR2 YYREEE (reference sequence).

V and J are TRBV5-1 and TRBJ2-5; maybe TRBD2 (6 bases). This CDR3 has 13 amino acids. Trimming removed 4 bases at V and 5 bases at J, with 12 bases between. Germline CDR1 reads SGHRS; CDR2 reads YFSETQ. The CDR3 DNA sequence: TGCGCCAGCAGCCCCGGGAGAACGGAGACCCAGTACTTC. It specifies CASSPGRTETQYF.

This chain uses TRBV18 with TRBJ1-5; D not resolved. Trimming left V 2 bases short and J 0 bases short, with 11 bases between. This CDR3 has 16 residues. The V gene's germline CDR1 is KGHSH and CDR2 LQKENI. CDR3 in amino acids: CASSPYSGNSNQPQHF. In nucleotides, the CDR3 is TGTGCCAGCTCACCATACTCGGGAAATAGCAATCAGCCCCAGCATTTT.

The chain uses TRBV9 and TRBJ2-1; 13 bases are shared with TRBD2. V dropped 0 bases and J dropped 14; count of bases not matched to a gene: 2. Germline V gives CDR1 SGDLS, CDR2 YYNGEE. The CDR3 extends over 13 amino acids. CDR3 region: CASSVGGTSGKFF. The DNA of the CDR3 is TGTGCCAGCAGCGTAGGGGGGACTAGCGGGAAGTTCTTC.

The chain has TRBV9 and TRBJ1-3; D is unclear. CDR3 size: 17 residues. With 0 bases removed from V and 0 bases from J, the gap between germline ends came to 13 bases. CDR1 SGDLS and CDR2 YYNGEE come from the germline V gene. This CDR3 is CASSVAPGGRSGNTIYF. The CDR3 nucleotides read TGTGCCAGCAGCGTAGCCCCGGGTGGACGCTCTGGAAACACCATATATTTT.

This chain connects TRBV11-1 to TRBJ2-1, with 15 bases fitting TRBD2. The CDR3 length is 17 residues. Losses at the gene ends were 5 bases for V and 9 bases for J; bases not matched to a gene: 11. Germline V lookup: CDR1 SGHAT, CDR2 FQDESV (reference sequence). The CDR3 sequence is CASSPGLAGGPGFEQFF. CDR3 coding DNA: TGTGCCAGCAGCCCGGGACTAGCGGGAGGCCCCGGGTTTGAGCAGTTCTTC.

J is TRBJ2-6 and V is TRBV15; 8 nucleotides agree with TRBD1. Germline lookup yields CDR1 LNHNV and CDR2 YYDKDF (reference sequence). This CDR3 region has 21 residues. The V gene end was trimmed by 0 bases and the J gene end by 0 bases; junction bases not matched to a gene: 13. CDR3 DNA: TGTGCCACCAGCAGAGATTTCGGCAGGGGGCCTGAGAGCTCTGGGGCCAACGTCCTGACTTTC. It is translated as CATSRDFGRGPESSGANVLTF. The full variable domain, in which reference TRBV15 and TRBJ2-6 provide the parts outside the CDR3, is DAMVIQNPRYQVTQFGKPVTLSCSQTLNHNVMYWYQQKSSQAPKLLFHYYDKDFNNEADTPDNFQSRRPNTSFCFLDIRSPGLGDTAMYLCATSRDFGRGPESSGANVLTFGAGSRLTVL.

J is TRBJ2-3 and V is TRBV10-1; tentatively, D is TRBD2 (6 bases). V shed 3 bases and J shed 4 bases, with 20 bases lying between them. Per the germline V gene, CDR1 is WNHNN and CDR2 is SYGVQD (reference sequence). The CDR3 is 17 residues long. CDR3 DNA: TGCGCCAGCAGTGACTCATCCGGGACTGCCCCACCAGATACGCAGTATTTT. It is translated as CASSDSSGTAPPDTQYF.

The V and J genes are TRBV7-2 and TRBJ2-5; D is ambiguous. There are 13 residues in the CDR3. Trimming left V 4 bases short and J 5 bases short, with 11 bases between. Germline V lookup: CDR1 SGHTA, CDR2 FQGNSA. CDR3 DNA sequence: TGTGCCAGCAGCTGGCCTGGCCGGGAGACCCAGTACTTC. It encodes CASSWPGRETQYF. Supplemented by reference TRBV7-2 and TRBJ2-5, the full variable domain reads GAGVSQSPSNKVTEKGKDVELRCDPISGHTALYWYRQSLGQGLEFLIYFQGNSAPDKSGLPSDRFSAERTGGSVSTLTIQRTQQEDSAVYLCASSWPGRETQYFGPGTRLLVL.

This clone has only one observation. The chain employs TRBV7-2 and TRBJ2-5; the D call may be TRBD1 or TRBD2 (5 bases each). The CDR3 is 13 amino acids. V lost 3 bases and J 9 bases, leaving 14 bases between the germline ends. Germline V gene lookup returns CDR1 SGHTA and CDR2 FQGNSA. The CDR3 reads CASSFPGEGSQYF. The CDR3 DNA follows: TGTGCCAGCAGCTTTCCCGGCGAGGGGTCCCAGTACTTC.

V and J are TRBV7-9 and TRBJ1-5; D may be TRBD1 (5 bases). CDR1 and CDR2 (germline): SEHNR, FQNEAQ (reference sequence). V lost 0 bases to trimming and J lost 1 base, with 13 bases between them. CDR3 length: 17 amino acids. For the CDR3, the DNA is TGTGCCAGCAGCTTAGCAGGGACCCTAGGGAGCAATCAGCCCCAGCATTTT. It is translated as CASSLAGTLGSNQPQHF.

The chain joins TRBV27 to TRBJ2-2; no clear D gene. Deletions cut 5 bases from V and 9 bases from J, with 10 bases between. The CDR3 covers 12 residues. Germline CDR1 is MNHEY and CDR2 is SMNVEV (reference sequence). CDR3 sequence (DNA): TGTGCCAGCAGTAGGCTGAGAAGGGAGCTGTTTTTT. This encodes CASSRLRRELFF.

This chain connects TRBV6-1 to TRBJ1-2; 8 bases match TRBD1. The CDR3 is 15 amino acids. Per the germline V gene, CDR1 is MNHNS and CDR2 is SASEGT. V gave up 3 bases and J gave up 2 bases; unmatched junction bases: 5. Written as DNA, the CDR3 is TGTGCCAGCAGTGATCGGGACAGGCGAAACTATGGCTACACCTTC. Residues: CASSDRDRRNYGYTF.

This chain links TRBV7-2 with TRBJ2-1; tentatively, D is TRBD2 (5 bases). The V gene lost 3 bases and the J gene lost 0 bases, with 9 bases spanning the gap. This CDR3 comprises 15 residues. From germline, CDR1 is SGHTA and CDR2 FQGNSA. The CDR3: CASSFGVSSYNEQFF. The CDR3 DNA is TGTGCCAGCAGCTTCGGGGTGAGCTCCTACAATGAGCAGTTCTTC. Filled out from reference TRBV7-2 and TRBJ2-1, the complete variable domain reads GAGVSQSPSNKVTEKGKDVELRCDPISGHTALYWYRQSLGQGLEFLIYFQGNSAPDKSGLPSDRFSAERTGGSVSTLTIQRTQQEDSAVYLCASSFGVSSYNEQFFGPGTRLTVL.

This clone was seen a few times. J is TRBJ2-3 and V is TRBV7-3, with D perhaps being TRBD1 or TRBD2 (5 bases each). Germline values: CDR1 SGHTA, CDR2 FQGTGA. The CDR3 loop spans 15 amino acids. Trimming pared 2 bases from V and 0 bases from J, leaving 9 bases between. CDR3 region: CASSLGDPSTDTQYF. In DNA, the CDR3 is TGTGCCAGCAGCTTAGGGGACCCTAGCACAGATACGCAGTATTTT.

The chain recombines TRBV4-2 with TRBJ2-3; 11 bases are a match to TRBD2. The CDR3 totals 17 residues. Germline values: CDR1 LGHNA, CDR2 YNFKEQ. The ends lost 3 bases at V and 3 bases at J; junction bases unmatched: 8. The CDR3 loop is CASSQFIAGGGTDTQYF. As DNA, the CDR3 is TGTGCCAGCAGCCAGTTTATAGCGGGAGGGGGGACAGATACGCAGTATTTT.

The rearrangement links TRBV27 to TRBJ2-7; 7 nucleotides match TRBD2. Unmatched junction bases numbered 12, after V lost 1 base and J lost 6 bases. The CDR3 contains 16 residues. Germline CDR1 is MNHEY and CDR2 is SMNVEV (reference sequence). This chain's CDR3 is CASSLWNVAGVAEQYF. CDR3 in DNA: TGTGCCAGCAGTTTATGGAACGTGGCGGGAGTTGCCGAGCAGTACTTC.

This clone was observed a few times. The V call is TRBV11-3, the J call TRBJ2-2, with 7 bases matching TRBD1. V lost 1 base to trimming and J lost 7 bases; unmatched junction nucleotides: 6. The V gene's germline CDR1 is SGHNT and CDR2 YENEEA. CDR3 length: 15 amino acids. The CDR3 coding sequence is TGTGCCAGCAGCTTAGGACAGGGATTCGGCGGGGAGCTGTTTTTT. Protein: CASSLGQGFGGELFF.

This clone was observed a handful of times. The chain has TRBV29-1 and TRBJ2-3, with 11 nucleotides matching TRBD2. The germline V gene encodes CDR1 SQVTM and CDR2 ANQGSEA. With V trimmed by 1 base and J by 4 bases, 1 base remained unmatched. This CDR3 has 14 amino acids. The CDR3 here is CSVEGGLAADTQYF. The CDR3 DNA reads TGCAGCGTTGAAGGGGGACTAGCGGCAGATACGCAGTATTTT.